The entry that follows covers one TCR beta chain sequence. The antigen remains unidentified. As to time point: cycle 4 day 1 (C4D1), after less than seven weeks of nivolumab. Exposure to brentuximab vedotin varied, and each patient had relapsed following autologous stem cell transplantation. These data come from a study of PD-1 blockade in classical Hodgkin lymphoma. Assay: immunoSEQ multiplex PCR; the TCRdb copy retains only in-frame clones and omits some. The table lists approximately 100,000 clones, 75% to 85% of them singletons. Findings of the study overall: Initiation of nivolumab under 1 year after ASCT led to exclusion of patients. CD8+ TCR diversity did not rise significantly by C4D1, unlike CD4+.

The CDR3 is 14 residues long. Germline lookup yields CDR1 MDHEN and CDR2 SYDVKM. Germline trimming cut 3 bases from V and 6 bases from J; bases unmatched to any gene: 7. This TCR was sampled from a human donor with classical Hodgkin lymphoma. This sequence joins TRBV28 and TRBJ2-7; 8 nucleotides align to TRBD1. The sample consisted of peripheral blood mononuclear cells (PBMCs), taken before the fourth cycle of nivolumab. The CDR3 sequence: CASSFDRGRGEQYF. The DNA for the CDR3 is TGTGCCAGCAGTTTCGACAGGGGAAGAGGCGAGCAGTACTTC.